This TCR beta chain emerged from a study of CD8+CD57+ T cells in acquired aplastic anemia. V dropped 4 bases and J dropped 1 base, with 8 bases sitting between them. This CDR3 has 13 residues. CDR1 and CDR2 from the germline V gene are SGHAT and FQDESV (reference sequence). Genomic DNA, the template, was used for profiling of the TCR beta VDJ and CDR3. From the reads, TCRdb called clonotypes with MiXCR, one entry per CDR3 protein. The sample lists 170,000 or so distinct CDR3 sequences, 48% occurring once. The sequenced patients had an expansion of CD8+CD57+ cells seen by flow cytometry. The enrolled patients all had severe acquired aplastic anemia.

The sample taken for sequencing was sorted CD4+, CD8+, or CD8+CD57+ T cells (not recorded which) from PBMCs. The clonotype originates from a human donor with aplastic anemia. The J gene is TRBJ2-7, the V gene TRBV11-1; D unclear. This CDR3 reads CASSSSQSYEQYF. For the CDR3, the DNA is TGTGCCAGCAGCTCATCACAGTCCTACGAGCAGTACTTC.